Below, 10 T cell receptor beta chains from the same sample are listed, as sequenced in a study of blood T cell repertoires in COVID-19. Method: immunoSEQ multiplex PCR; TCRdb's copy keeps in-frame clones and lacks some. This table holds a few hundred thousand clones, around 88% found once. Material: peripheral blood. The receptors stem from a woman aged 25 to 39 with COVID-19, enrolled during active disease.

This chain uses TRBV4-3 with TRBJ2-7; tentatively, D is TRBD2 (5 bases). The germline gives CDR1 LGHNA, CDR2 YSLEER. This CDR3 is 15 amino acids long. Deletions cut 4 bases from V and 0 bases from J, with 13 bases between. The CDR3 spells CASSPWTGSSYEQYF. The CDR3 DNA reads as TGCGCCAGCAGCCCATGGACGGGGAGCTCCTACGAGCAGTACTTC.

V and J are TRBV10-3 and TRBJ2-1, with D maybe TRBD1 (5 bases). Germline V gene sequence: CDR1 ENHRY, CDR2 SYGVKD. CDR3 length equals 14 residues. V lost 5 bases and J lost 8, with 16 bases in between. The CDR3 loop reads CAISLQVGLHEQFF. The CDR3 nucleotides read TGTGCCATCAGTCTACAGGTGGGGTTGCATGAGCAGTTCTTC.

CDR3: CASSPTSGSYNEQFF. CDR3 sequence (DNA): TGTGCCAGCAGCCCGACTAGCGGGAGCTACAATGAGCAGTTCTTC. This chain connects TRBV3-1 (or the pseudogene TRBV3-2) to TRBJ2-1; TRBD2 aligns across 12 bases. Germline-derived CDR1 and CDR2 are LGHDT and YNNKEL (reference sequence). This CDR3 comprises 15 residues. V gave up 4 bases and J gave up 3 bases; unmatched junction bases: 1.

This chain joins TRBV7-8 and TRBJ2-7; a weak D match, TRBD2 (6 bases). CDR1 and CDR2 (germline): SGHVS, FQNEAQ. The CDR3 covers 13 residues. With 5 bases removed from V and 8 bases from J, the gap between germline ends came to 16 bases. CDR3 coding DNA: TGTGCCAGCAGCGCGCGGGGTAGCCCACAGCAGTACGTC. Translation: CASSARGSPQQYV.

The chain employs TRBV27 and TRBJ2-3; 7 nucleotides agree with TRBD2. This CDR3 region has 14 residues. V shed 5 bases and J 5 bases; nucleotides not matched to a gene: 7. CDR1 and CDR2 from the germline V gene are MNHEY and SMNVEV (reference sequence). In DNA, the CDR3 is TGTGCCAGCAGTAGGGGACTACGGGGAGATACGCAGTATTTT. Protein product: CASSRGLRGDTQYF.

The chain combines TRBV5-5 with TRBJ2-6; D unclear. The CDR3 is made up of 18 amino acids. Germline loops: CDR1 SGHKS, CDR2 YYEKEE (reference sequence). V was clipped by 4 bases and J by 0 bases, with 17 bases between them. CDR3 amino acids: CASSPGPGPSSGANVLTF. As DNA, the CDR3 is TGTGCCAGCAGCCCTGGGCCCGGCCCCAGCTCTGGGGCCAACGTCCTGACTTTC.

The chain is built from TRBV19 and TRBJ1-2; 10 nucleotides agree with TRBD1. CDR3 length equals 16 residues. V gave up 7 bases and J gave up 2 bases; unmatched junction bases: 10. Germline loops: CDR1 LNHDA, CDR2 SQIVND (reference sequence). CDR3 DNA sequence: TGTGCCAGTACCCCCATTGCGGGACAGGGGAACTATGGCTACACCTTC. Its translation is CASTPIAGQGNYGYTF.

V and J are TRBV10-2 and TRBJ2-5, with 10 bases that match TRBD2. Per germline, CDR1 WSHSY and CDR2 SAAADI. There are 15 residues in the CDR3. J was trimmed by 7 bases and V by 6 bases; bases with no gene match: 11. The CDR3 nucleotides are TGCGCCAGCAGGGAGCCCCTAGCGGGGGTAGTGACCCAGTACTTC. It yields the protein CASREPLAGVVTQYF.

The CDR3, as DNA: TGTGCCAGCTCACCGGATCAGGGAAACACTGAAGCTTTCTTT. Protein: CASSPDQGNTEAFF. The genes are TRBV18 and TRBJ1-1; maybe TRBD1 (5 bases). Trimming took 3 bases from V and 2 from J, leaving 10 bases between them. From germline, CDR1 is KGHSH and CDR2 LQKENI. The length of the CDR3 is 14 residues.

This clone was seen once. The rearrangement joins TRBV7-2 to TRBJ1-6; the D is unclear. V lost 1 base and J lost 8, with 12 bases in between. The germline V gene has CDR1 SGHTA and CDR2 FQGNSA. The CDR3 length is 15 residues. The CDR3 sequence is CASSLVGSSYSPLHF. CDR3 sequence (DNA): TGTGCCAGCAGCTTAGTCGGGTCCAGCTATTCACCCCTCCACTTT.